This TCR beta chain comes out of a study of blood T cell repertoires in COVID-19. Study at large: Acute and convalescent COVID-19 samples came from the United States, Italy and Spain. The cDNA or gDNA used as material had been derived from T cells, B-cell-depleted T cells, or PBMCs.

The V and J ends lost 1 base and 9 bases respectively, with 13 bases between them. The CDR3 totals 14 residues. Germline V lookup: CDR1 SGHTA, CDR2 FQGTGA. In the source study's methods: Reference gene primer amplification in the assay estimated nucleated cell counts. The protocol was immunoSEQ multiplex PCR, while the TCRdb copy is restricted to in-frame clones and leaves out a portion. D and trimming come from the DNA, and the V and J calls and clone size come from that table. Counted here are tens of thousands of clones, about 80% occurring once; the ten biggest clones make up 25% to 30%. Sequences were obtained from peripheral blood. The chain has TRBV7-3 and TRBJ2-1; D uncertain. This receptor was obtained from a human donor in a cohort sampled during active COVID-19. This CDR3 is CASSLMPSAREQFF. In DNA form, the CDR3 reads TGTGCCAGCAGCTTAATGCCTAGTGCCCGTGAGCAGTTCTTC.